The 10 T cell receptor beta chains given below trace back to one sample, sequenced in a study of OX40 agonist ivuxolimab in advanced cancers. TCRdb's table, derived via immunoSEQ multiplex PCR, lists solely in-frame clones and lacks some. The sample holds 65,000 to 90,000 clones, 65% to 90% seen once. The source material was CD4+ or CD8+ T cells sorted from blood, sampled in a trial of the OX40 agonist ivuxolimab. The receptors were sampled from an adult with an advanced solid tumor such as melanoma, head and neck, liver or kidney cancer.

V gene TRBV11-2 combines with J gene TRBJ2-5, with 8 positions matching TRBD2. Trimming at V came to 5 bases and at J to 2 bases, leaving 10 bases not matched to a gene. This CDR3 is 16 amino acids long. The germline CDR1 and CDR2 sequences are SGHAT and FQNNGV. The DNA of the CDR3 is TGTGCCAGCAGCCCCCGGCCACTAGCGGATCAAGAGACCCAGTACTTC. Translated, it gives CASSPRPLADQETQYF. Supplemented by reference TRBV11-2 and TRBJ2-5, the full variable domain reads EAGVAQSPRYKIIEKRQSVAFWCNPISGHATLYWYQQILGQGPKLLIQFQNNGVVDDSQLPKDRFSAERLKGVDSTLKIQPAKLEDSAVYLCASSPRPLADQETQYFGPGTRLLVL.

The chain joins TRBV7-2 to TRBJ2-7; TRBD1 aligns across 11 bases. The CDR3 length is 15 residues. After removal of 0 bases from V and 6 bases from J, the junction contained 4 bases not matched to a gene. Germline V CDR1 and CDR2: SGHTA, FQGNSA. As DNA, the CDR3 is TGTGCCAGCAGCTTAGCGGCCGGGACAGGGGGCGAGCAGTACTTC. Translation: CASSLAAGTGGEQYF. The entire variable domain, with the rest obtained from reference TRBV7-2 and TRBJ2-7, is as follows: GAGVSQSPSNKVTEKGKDVELRCDPISGHTALYWYRQSLGQGLEFLIYFQGNSAPDKSGLPSDRFSAERTGGSVSTLTIQRTQQEDSAVYLCASSLAAGTGGEQYFGPGTRLTVT.

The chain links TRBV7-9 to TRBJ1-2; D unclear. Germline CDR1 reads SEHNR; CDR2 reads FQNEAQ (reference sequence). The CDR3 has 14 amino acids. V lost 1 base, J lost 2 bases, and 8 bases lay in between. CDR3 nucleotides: TGTGCCAGCAGCTTAGTCGGGGTCAACTATGGCTACACCTTC. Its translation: CASSLVGVNYGYTF.

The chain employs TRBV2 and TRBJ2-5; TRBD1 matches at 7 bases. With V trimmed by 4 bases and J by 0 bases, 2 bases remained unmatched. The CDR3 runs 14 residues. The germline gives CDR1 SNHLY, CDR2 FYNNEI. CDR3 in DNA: TGTGCCAGCAGTGCGGACAGGAACCAAGAGACCCAGTACTTC. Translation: CASSADRNQETQYF.

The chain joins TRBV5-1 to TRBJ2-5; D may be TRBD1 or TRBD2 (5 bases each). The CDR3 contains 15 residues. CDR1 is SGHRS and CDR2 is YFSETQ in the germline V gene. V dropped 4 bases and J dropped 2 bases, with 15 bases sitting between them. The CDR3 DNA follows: TGCGCCAGCAGCGAGGGGTCCCAACCTCAAGAGACCCAGTACTTC. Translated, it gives CASSEGSQPQETQYF. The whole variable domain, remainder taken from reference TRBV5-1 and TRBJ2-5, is KAGVTQTPRYLIKTRGQQVTLSCSPISGHRSVSWYQQTPGQGLQFLFEYFSETQRNKGNFPGRFSGRQFSNSRSEMNVSTLELGDSALYLCASSEGSQPQETQYFGPGTRLLVL.

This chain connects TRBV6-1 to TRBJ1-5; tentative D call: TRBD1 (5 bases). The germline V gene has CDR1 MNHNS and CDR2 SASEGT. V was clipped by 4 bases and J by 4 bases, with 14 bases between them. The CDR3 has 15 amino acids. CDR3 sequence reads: CASSVGQGLNQPQHF. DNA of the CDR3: TGTGCCAGCAGTGTAGGGCAGGGCCTAAATCAGCCCCAGCATTTT.

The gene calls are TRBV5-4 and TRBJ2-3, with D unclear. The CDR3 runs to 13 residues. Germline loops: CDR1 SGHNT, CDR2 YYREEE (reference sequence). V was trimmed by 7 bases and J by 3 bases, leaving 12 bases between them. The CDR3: CASSPTDTDTQYF. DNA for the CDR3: TGTGCCAGCTCCCCGACTGATACAGATACGCAGTATTTT.

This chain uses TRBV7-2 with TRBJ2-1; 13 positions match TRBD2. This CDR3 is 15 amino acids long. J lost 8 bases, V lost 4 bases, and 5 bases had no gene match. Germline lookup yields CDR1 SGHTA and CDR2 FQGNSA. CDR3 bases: TGTGCCAGCAGCTGGACTAGCGGGAGCGTGGATGAGCAGTTCTTC. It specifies CASSWTSGSVDEQFF.

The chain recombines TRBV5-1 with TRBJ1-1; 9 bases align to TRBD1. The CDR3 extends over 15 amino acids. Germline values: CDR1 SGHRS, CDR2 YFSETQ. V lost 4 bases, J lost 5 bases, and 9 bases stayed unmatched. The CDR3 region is CASSSTTGGGTEAFF. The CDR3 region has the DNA TGCGCCAGCAGCAGTACGACAGGGGGAGGGACTGAAGCTTTCTTT.

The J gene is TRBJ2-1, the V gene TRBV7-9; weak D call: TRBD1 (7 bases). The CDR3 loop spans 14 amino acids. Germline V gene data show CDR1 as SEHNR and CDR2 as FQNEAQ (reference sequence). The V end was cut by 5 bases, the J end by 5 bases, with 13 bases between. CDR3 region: CASSRGTDNNEQFF. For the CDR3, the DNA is TGTGCCAGCAGCCGGGGGACAGATAACAATGAGCAGTTCTTC.